These T cell receptor beta chains were read from a single sample in a study of response to subunit inactivated influenza vaccine. TCRdb used MiXCR to reprocess the RT-PCR reads, holding one entry per CDR3 protein. The data contain roughly 710,000 distinct CDR3 sequences, around 13% of them seen just once; the ten biggest clones take up 7.5% to 9%. Sample: PBMCs from blood, taken 14 days before vaccination. The receptor source for this set is a man aged 50-59 years who received an inactivated influenza vaccine. Both conserved end residues are part of each CDR3.

CASSPLSISGTSALGDTQYF	TRBJ2-3	TRBV3-1	20
CAISEEGRAYTF	TRBJ1-2	TRBV10-3	12
CASSQGAAEAFF	TRBJ1-1	TRBV3-1	12
CGAKDQETQYF	TRBJ2-5	TRBV29-1	11
CASGLDSLTDTQYF	TRBJ2-3	TRBV12-5	14
CASSQEVGSGSAYNEQFF	TRBJ2-1	TRBV4-1	18
CASLTGTTFAETQYF	TRBJ2-5	TRBV7-9	15
CASSLVGGAFF	TRBJ1-1	TRBV7-2	11
CASSPPKRNTEAFF	TRBJ1-1	TRBV7-9	14
CSARRGGNEQFF	TRBJ2-1	TRBV20-1	12
CAISDPGQKSEQYF	TRBJ2-7	TRBV10-3	14
CASSQDGYQETQYF	TRBJ2-5	TRBV4-1	14
CASSLVGGPSYEQYF	TRBJ2-7	TRBV5-1	15
CASSPKTGASTEAFF	TRBJ1-1	TRBV18	15
CASTPDPRDNQPQHF	TRBJ1-5	TRBV28	15
CASSLSTDSYEQYF	TRBJ2-7	TRBV5-1	14
CAIKWDSSGGGEQYF	TRBJ2-7	TRBV10-3	15
CASRTSTGSSYNEQFF	TRBJ2-1	TRBV5-8	16
CASTQLGSPLHF	TRBJ1-6	TRBV6-5	12
CASSSDFLDYEQYF	TRBJ2-7	TRBV11-2	14
CASSLGRRSSTSTDTQYF	TRBJ2-3	TRBV5-1	18
CASSQSRAGANLDRTDTQYF	TRBJ2-3	TRBV4-2	20
CASSLAGGGNYNEQFF	TRBJ2-1	TRBV7-3	16
CAITGSSGASTDTQYF	TRBJ2-3	TRBV10-3	16
CSASPPRGYTF	TRBJ1-2	TRBV20-1	11
CASSLRGASVGYEQYF	TRBJ2-7	TRBV28	16
CASSLDPGLAGAYEQYF	TRBJ2-7	TRBV7-9	17
CASSQDKGKTQYF	TRBJ2-5	TRBV4-1	13
CASSQGGDSLYEQYF	TRBJ2-7	TRBV3-1	15